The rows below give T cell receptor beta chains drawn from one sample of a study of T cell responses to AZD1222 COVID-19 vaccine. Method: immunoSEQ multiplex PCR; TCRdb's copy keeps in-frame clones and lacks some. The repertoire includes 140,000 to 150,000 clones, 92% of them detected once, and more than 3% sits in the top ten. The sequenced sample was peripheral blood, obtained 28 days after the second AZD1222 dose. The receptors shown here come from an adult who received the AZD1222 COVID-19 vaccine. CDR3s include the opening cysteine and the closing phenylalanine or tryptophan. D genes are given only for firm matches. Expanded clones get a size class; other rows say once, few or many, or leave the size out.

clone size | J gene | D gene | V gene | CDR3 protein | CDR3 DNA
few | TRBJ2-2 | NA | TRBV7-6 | CASSGQTGSGTGELFF | TGTGCCAGCAGCGGTCAGACCGGGAGCGGCACCGGGGAGCTGTTTTTT
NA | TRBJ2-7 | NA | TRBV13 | CASSLLPGILNF | TGTGCCAGCAGCTTACTGCCGGGGATCCTGAACTTC
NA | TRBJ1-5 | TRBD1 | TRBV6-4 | CASSQGANQPQHF | TGTGCCAGCAGCCAGGGGGCTAATCAGCCCCAGCATTTT
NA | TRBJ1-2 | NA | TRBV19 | CASSGERALFYGYTF | TGTGCCAGTAGTGGGGAGAGGGCACTTTTCTATGGCTACACCTTC
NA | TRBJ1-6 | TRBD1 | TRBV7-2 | CASSLGDSYSPLHF | TGTGCCAGCAGCTTAGGGGACAGTTATTCACCCCTCCACTTT
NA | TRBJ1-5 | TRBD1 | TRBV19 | CASRRGTGDSQPQHF | TGTGCCAGTCGTAGAGGGACAGGGGACAGTCAGCCCCAGCATTTT
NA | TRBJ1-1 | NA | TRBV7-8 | CASSLASHLRNTEAFF | TGTGCCAGCAGCTTAGCGTCACACCTCAGGAACACTGAAGCTTTCTTT
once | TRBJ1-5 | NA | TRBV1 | CTSSQADRDNQPQHF | TGCACCAGCAGCCAGGCGGACAGGGACAATCAGCCCCAGCATTTT
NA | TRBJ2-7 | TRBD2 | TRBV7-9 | CASSLGLAEGEQYF | TGTGCCAGCAGCCTCGGACTAGCCGAGGGCGAGCAGTACTTC
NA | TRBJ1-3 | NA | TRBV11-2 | CASSLEGRALNGNTIYF | TGTGCCAGCAGCTTAGAGGGCAGGGCTTTGAATGGAAACACCATATATTTT
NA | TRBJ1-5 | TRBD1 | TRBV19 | CASQGASQPQHF | TGTGCCAGTCAGGGGGCGAGTCAGCCCCAGCATTTT
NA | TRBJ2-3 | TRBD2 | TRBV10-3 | CAISAMGTVAGVVDTQYF | TGTGCCATCAGTGCTATGGGGACAGTAGCGGGAGTGGTGGATACGCAGTATTTT
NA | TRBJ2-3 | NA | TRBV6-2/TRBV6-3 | CASSSGGTQYF | TGTGCCAGCAGTTCGGGCGGTACGCAGTATTTT
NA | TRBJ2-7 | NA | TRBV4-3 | CASSPSLGDQQYF | TGCGCCAGCAGCCCCAGCCTCGGCGATCAGCAGTACTTC
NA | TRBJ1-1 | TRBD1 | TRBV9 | CASSDTGVTEAFF | TGTGCCAGCAGCGACACAGGGGTCACTGAAGCTTTCTTT
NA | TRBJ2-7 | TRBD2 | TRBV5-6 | CASTLGGGSSEQYF | TGTGCCAGCACCCTCGGTGGCGGGAGCTCCGAGCAGTACTTC
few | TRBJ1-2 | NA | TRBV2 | CASSGVGSGLGWTF | TGTGCCAGCAGTGGGGTTGGCTCTGGGCTTGGATGGACCTTC
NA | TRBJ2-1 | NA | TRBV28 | CASSPPTKIYNEQFF | TGTGCCAGCAGTCCTCCCACCAAGATTTACAATGAGCAGTTCTTC
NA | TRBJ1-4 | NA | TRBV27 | CASSLAAATNEKLFF | TGTGCCAGCAGTTTAGCTGCAGCAACTAATGAAAAACTGTTTTTT
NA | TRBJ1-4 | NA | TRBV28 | CASSPRGGLANEKLFF | TGTGCCAGCAGTCCCCGGGGGGGGCTGGCTAATGAAAAACTGTTTTTT
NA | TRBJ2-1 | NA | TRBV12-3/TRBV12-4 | CASSSYNEQFF | TGTGCCAGCAGTAGCTACAATGAGCAGTTCTTC
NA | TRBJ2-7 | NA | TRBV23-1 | CASSQSNAYEQYF | TGCGCCAGCAGTCAATCTAACGCCTACGAGCAGTACTTC
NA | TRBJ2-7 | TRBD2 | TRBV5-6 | CASSLPTSGSSYEQYF | TGTGCCAGCAGCTTACCGACTAGCGGGAGTTCCTACGAGCAGTACTTC
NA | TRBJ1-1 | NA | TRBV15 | CATSRDPKNTEAFF | TGTGCCACCAGCAGAGATCCCAAGAACACTGAAGCTTTCTTT
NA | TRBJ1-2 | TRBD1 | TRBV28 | CASRRTGNYGYTF | TGTGCCAGCAGACGGACAGGGAACTATGGCTACACCTTC
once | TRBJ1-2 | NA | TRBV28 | CASSLQGYGYTF | TGTGCCAGCAGTTTACAGGGGTATGGCTACACCTTC
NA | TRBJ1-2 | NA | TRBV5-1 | CASSASLWGYTF | TGCGCCAGCAGCGCCAGTCTATGGGGCTACACCTTC